This T cell receptor beta chain stems from a study of T cells in Graves' hyperthyroidism and ophthalmopathy. Study overall: Pretreatment peripheral blood was obtained at initial diagnosis. Study results and caveats: From stable hyperthyroidism, ophthalmopathy was separated by a 13 V-J model. The model anticipated ophthalmopathy a median about six months pre-onset.

CDR1 is GTSNPN and CDR2 is SVGIG in the germline V gene (reference sequence). The length of the CDR3 is 17 residues. This clonotype has a handful of counts. Its cognate antigen is unknown. The germline gene is not matched at one end of the junction; a read error may be the cause. PBMCs were derived from around 10 ml fresh peripheral blood. The TCR beta CDR3 regions underwent amplification using RNA transcripts as the source. During a first-round RT-PCR of the TCR CDR3, the HTBI primer set was used. TCRdb ran MiXCR on the multiplex PCR reads and lists one entry per CDR3 protein. The table shows about 640,000 distinct CDR3 sequences, with roughly 14% occurring only once.

Sequences were obtained from blood. The chain is built from TRBV30 and TRBJ2-3; 7 bases align to TRBD1. The source of this sequence is a woman in her fifties or sixties with Graves' ophthalmopathy. DNA of the CDR3: TGTGCCTGGAGTACCTCTCCCGACAGGGAAAGCACAAATACGCAGTATTTT. Translated: CAWSTSPDRESTNTQYF.